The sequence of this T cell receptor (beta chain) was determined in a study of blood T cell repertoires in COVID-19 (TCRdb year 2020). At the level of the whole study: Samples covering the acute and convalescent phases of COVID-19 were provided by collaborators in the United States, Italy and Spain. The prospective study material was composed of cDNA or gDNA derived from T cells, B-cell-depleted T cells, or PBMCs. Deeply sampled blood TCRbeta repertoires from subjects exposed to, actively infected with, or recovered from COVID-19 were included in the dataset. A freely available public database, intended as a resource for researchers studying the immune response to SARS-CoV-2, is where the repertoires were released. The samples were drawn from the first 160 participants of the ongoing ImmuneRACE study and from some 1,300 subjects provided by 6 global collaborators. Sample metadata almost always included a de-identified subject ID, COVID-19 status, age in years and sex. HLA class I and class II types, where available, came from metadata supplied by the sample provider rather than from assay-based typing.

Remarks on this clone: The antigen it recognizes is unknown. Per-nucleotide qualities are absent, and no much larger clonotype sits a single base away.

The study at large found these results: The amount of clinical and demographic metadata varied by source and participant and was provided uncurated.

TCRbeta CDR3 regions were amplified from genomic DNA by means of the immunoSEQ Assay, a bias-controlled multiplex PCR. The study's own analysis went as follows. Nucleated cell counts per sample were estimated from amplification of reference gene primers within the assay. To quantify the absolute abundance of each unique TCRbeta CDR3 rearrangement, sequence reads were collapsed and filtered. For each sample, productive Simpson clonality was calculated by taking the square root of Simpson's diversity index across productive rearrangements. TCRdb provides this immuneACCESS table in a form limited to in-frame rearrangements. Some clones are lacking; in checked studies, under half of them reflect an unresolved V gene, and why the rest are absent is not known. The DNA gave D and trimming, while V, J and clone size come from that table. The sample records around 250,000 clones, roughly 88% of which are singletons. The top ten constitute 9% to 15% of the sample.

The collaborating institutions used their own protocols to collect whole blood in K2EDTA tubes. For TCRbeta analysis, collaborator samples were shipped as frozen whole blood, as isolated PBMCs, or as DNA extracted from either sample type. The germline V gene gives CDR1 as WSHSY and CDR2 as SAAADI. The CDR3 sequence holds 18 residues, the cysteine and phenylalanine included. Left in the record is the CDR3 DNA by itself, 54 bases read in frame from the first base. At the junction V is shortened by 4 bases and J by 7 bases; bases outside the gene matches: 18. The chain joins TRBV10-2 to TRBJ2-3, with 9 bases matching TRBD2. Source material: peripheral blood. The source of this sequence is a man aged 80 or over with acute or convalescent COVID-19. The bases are TGCGCCAGCAGTGTACTAGCGGGCTCACGGGATGGGATATATACGCAGTATTTT. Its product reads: CASSVLAGSRDGIYTQYF.